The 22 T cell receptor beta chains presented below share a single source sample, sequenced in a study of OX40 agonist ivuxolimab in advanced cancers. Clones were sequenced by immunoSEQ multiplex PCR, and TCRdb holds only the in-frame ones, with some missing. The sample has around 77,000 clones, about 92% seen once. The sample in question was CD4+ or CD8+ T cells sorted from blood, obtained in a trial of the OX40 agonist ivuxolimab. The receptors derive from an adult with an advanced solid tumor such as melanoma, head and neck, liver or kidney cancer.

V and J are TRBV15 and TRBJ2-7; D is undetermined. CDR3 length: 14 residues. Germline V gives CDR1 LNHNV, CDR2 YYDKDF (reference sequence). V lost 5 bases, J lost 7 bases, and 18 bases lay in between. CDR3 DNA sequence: TGTGCCACCAGCCCCCGCCACTCTTCCGGGGAGCAGTACTTC. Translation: CATSPRHSSGEQYF.

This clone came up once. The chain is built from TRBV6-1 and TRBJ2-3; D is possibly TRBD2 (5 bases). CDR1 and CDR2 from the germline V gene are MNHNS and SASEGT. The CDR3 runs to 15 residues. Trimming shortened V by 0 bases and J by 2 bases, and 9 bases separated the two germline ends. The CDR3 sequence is CASSEAGLVTDTQYF. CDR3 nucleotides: TGTGCCAGCAGTGAAGCCGGACTGGTCACAGATACGCAGTATTTT.

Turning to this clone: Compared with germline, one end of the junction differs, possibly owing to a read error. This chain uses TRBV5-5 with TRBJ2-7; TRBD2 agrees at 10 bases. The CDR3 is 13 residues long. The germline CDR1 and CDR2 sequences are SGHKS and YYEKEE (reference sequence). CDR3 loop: CASSALLAGAGLF. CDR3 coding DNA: TGTGCCAGCAGTGCGCTCCTAGCGGGAGCGGGTCTCTTC.

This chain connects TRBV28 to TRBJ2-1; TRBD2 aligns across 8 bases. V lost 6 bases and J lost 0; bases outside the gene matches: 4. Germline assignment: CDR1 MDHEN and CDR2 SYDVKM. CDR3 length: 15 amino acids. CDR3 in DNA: TGTGCCAGCAGCCGCGGGGGGAGCTCCTACAATGAGCAGTTCTTC. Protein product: CASSRGGSSYNEQFF.

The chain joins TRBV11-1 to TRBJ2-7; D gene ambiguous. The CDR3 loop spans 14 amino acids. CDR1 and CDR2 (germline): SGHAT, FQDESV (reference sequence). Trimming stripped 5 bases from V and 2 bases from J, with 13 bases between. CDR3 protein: CASSPHMLAYEQYF. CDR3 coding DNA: TGTGCCAGCAGCCCCCACATGCTAGCCTACGAGCAGTACTTC.

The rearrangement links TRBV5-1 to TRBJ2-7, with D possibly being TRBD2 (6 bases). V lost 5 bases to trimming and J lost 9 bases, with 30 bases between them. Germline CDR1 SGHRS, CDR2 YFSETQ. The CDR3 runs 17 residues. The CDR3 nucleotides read TGCGCCAGCAGGCAGGGACCCATGCCGGGACTTACCAACCTGCAGTACTTC. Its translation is CASRQGPMPGLTNLQYF.

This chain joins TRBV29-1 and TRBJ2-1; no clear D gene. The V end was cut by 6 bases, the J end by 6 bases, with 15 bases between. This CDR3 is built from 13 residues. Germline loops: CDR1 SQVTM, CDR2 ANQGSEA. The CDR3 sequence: CSVVSITRNEQFF. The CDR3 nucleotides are TGCAGCGTCGTTAGTATAACACGCAATGAGCAGTTCTTC.

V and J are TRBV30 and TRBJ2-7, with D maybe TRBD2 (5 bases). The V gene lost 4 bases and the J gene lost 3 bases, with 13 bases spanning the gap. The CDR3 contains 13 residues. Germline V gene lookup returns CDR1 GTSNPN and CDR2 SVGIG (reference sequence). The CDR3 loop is CAWMSEGSYEQYF. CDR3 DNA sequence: TGTGCCTGGATGTCTGAGGGTAGCTACGAGCAGTACTTC.

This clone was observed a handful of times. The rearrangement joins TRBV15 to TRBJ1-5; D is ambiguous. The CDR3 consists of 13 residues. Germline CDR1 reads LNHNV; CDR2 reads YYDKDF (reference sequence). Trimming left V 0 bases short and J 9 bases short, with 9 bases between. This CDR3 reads CATSRESSGPQHF. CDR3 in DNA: TGTGCCACCAGCAGAGAGAGCAGCGGGCCCCAGCATTTT.

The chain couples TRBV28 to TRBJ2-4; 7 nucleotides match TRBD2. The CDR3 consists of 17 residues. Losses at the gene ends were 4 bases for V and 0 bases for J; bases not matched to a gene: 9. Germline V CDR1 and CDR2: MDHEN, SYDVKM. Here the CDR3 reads CASSSQTSYIAKNIQYF. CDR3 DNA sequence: TGTGCCAGCAGTTCACAGACTAGCTACATAGCCAAAAACATTCAGTACTTC.

CDR3 nucleotide sequence: TGTGCCAGCATCGGACAGGGTGCCACCGGGGAGCTGTTTTTT. Amino acid sequence: CASIGQGATGELFF. This chain uses TRBV28 with TRBJ2-2; the match to TRBD1 covers 8 bases. Germline V gene data show CDR1 as MDHEN and CDR2 as SYDVKM. The CDR3 has 14 amino acids. Trimming cost V 7 bases and J 4 bases; bases outside gene matches: 5.

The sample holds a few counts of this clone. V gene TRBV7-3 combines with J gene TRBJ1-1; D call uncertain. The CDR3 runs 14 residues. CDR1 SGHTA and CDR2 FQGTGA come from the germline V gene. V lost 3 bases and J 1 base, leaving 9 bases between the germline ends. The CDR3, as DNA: TGTGCCAGCAGCTTGACCCGCGAGAACACTGAAGCTTTCTTT. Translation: CASSLTRENTEAFF.

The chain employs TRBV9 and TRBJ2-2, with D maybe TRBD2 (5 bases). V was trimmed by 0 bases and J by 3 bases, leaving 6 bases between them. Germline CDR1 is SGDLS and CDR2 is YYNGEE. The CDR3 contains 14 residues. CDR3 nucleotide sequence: TGTGCCAGCAGCGTAGGGCGGGACACCGGGGAGCTGTTTTTT. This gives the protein CASSVGRDTGELFF. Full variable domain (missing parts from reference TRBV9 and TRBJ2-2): DSGVTQTPKHLITATGQRVTLRCSPRSGDLSVYWYQQSLDQGLQFLIQYYNGEERAKGNILERFSAQQFPDLHSELNLSSLELGDSALYFCASSVGRDTGELFFGEGSRLTVL.

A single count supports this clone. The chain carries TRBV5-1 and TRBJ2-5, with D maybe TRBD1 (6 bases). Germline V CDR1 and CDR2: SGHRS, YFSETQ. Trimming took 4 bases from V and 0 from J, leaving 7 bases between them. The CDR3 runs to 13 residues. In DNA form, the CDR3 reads TGCGCCAGCAGCGGGGACAACCAAGAGACCCAGTACTTC. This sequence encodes CASSGDNQETQYF.

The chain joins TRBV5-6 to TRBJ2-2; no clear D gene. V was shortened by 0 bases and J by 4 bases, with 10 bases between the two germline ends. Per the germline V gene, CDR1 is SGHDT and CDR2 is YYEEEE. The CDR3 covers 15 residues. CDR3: CASSLVGRSTGELFF. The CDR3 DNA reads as TGTGCCAGCAGCTTGGTCGGCAGGTCCACCGGGGAGCTGTTTTTT.

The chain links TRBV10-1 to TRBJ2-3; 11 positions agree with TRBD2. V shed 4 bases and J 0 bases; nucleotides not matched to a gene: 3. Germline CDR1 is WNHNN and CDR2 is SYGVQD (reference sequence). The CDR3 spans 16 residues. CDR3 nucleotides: TGCGCCAGCAGTGCGGGGACTAGCGGAAGCACAGATACGCAGTATTTT. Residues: CASSAGTSGSTDTQYF.

The CDR3 loop is CATSRDRQGSNQPQHF. The CDR3 coding sequence is TGTGCCACCAGCAGAGATCGACAGGGAAGCAATCAGCCCCAGCATTTT. The chain joins TRBV15 to TRBJ1-5; 7 bases are a match to TRBD1. This CDR3 is 16 amino acids long. Germline values: CDR1 LNHNV, CDR2 YYDKDF (reference sequence). After removal of 0 bases from V and 1 base from J, the junction contained 3 bases not matched to a gene.

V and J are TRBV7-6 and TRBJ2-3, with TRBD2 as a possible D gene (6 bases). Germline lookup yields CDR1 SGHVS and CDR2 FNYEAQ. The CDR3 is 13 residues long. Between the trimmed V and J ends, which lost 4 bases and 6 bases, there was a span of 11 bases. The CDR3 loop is CASSSREEDTQYF. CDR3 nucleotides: TGTGCCAGCAGCTCCAGGGAGGAGGATACGCAGTATTTT.

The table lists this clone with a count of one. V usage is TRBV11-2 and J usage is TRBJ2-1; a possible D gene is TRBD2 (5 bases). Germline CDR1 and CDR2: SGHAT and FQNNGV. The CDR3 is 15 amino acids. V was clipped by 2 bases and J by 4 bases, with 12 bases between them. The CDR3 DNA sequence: TGTGCCAGCAGCTTATCGACTACCCCTTACAATGAGCAGTTCTTC. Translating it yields CASSLSTTPYNEQFF.

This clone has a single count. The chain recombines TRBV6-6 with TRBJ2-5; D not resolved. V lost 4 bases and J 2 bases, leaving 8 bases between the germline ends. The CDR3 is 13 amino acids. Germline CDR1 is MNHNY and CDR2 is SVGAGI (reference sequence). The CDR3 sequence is CASSWPPQETQYF. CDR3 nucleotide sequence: TGTGCCAGCAGTTGGCCCCCACAAGAGACCCAGTACTTC.

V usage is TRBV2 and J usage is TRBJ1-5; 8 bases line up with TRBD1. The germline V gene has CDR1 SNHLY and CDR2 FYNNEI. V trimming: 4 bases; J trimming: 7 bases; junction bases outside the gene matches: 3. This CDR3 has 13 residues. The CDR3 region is CASSGQGAQPQHF. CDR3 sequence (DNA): TGTGCCAGCAGTGGCCAGGGGGCCCAGCCCCAGCATTTT.

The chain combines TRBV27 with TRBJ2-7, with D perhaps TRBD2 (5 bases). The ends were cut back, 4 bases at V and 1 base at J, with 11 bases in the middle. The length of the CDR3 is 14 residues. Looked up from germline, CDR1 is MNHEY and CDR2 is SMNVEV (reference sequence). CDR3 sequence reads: CASSWTGPSYEQYF. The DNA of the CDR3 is TGTGCCAGCAGTTGGACTGGTCCGTCCTACGAGCAGTACTTC.